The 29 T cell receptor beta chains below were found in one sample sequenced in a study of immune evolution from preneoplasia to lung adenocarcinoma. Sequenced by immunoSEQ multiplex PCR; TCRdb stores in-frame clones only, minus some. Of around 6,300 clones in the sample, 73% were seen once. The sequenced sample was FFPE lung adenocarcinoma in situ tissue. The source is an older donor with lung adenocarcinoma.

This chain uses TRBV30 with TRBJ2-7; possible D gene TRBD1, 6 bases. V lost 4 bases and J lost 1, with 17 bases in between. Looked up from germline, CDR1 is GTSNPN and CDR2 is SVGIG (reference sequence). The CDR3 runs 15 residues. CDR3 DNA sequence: TGTGCCTGGACGAGGAGACAGGCGCTTTCCTACGAGCAGTACTTC. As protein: CAWTRRQALSYEQYF. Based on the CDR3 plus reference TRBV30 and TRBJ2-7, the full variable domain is SQTIHQWPATLVQPVGSPLSLECTVEGTSNPNLYWYRQAAGRGLQLLFYSVGIGQISSEVPQNLSASRPQDRQFILSSKKLLLSDSGFYLCAWTRRQALSYEQYFGPGTRLTVT.

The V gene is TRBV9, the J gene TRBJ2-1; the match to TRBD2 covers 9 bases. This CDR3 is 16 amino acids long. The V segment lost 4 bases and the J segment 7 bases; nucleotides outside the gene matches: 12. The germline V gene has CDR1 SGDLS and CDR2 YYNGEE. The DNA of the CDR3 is TGTGCCAGCAGCTCCCGGACTAGCGCAACAAGAAATGAGCAGTTCTTC. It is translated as CASSSRTSATRNEQFF.

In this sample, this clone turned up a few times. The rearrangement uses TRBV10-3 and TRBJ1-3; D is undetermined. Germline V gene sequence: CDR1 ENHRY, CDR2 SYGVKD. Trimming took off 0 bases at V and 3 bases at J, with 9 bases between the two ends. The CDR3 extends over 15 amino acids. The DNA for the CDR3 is TGTGCCATCAGTGAGTCGCTGAGCAGTGGAAACACCATATATTTT. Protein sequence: CAISESLSSGNTIYF.

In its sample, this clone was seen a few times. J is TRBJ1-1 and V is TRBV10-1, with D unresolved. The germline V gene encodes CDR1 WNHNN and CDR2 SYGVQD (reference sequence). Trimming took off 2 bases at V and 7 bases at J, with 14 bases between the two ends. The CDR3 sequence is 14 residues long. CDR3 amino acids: CASSEGGLGNEAFF. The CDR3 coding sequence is TGCGCCAGCAGTGAGGGAGGTCTGGGTAATGAAGCTTTCTTT.

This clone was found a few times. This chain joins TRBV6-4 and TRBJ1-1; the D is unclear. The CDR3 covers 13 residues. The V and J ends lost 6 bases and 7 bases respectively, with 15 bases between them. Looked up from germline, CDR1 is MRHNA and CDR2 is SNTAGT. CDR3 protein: CASRSDWSDEAFF. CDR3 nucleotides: TGTGCCAGCAGGAGCGACTGGAGCGATGAAGCTTTCTTT.

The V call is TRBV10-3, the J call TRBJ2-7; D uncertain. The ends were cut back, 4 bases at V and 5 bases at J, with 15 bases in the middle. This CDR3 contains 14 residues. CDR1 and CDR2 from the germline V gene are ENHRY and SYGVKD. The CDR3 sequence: CAISGQDVGHEQYF. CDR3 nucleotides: TGTGCCATCAGTGGGCAAGACGTGGGCCACGAGCAGTACTTC.

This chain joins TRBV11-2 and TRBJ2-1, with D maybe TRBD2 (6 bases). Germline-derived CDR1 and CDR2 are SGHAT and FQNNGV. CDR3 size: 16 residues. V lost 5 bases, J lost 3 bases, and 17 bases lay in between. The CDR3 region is CASSTRDWADYNEQFF. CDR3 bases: TGTGCCAGCAGCACCCGGGACTGGGCGGACTACAATGAGCAGTTCTTC.

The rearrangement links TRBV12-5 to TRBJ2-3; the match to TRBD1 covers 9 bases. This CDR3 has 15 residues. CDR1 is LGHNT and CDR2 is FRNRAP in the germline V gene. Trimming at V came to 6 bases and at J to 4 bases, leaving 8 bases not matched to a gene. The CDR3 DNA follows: TGTGCTAGTGGAGGGACAGGGAATTGGGCAGATACGCAGTATTTT. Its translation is CASGGTGNWADTQYF.

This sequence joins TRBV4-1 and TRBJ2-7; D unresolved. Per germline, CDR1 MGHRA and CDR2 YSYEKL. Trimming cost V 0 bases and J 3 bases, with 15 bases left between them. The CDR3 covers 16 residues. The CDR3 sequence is CASSQELRPDFYEQYF. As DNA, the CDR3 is TGCGCCAGCAGCCAAGAGTTGCGGCCAGATTTCTACGAGCAGTACTTC.

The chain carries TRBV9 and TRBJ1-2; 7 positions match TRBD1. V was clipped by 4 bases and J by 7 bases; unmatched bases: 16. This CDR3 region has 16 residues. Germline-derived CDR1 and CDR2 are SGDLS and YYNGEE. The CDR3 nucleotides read TGTGCCAGCAGCCCTCGGGGACAGCCTTTGGAGGGTGGCTACACCTTC. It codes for CASSPRGQPLEGGYTF.

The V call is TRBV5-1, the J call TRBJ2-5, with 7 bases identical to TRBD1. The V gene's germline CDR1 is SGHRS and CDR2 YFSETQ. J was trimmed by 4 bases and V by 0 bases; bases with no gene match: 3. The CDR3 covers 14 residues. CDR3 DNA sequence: TGCGCCAGCAGCTTGGAGGCAGGGGGAGAGACCCAGTACTTC. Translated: CASSLEAGGETQYF.

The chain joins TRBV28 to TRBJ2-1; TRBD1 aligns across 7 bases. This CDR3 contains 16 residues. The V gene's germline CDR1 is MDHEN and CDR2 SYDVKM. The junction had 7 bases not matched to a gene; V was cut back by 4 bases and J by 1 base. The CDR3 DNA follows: TGTGCCAGCAGTTCCCTGGACAGGAAGTCCTACAATGAGCAGTTCTTC. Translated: CASSSLDRKSYNEQFF. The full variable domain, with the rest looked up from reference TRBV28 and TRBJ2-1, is DVKVTQSSRYLVKRTGEKVFLECVQDMDHENMFWYRQDPGLGLRLIYFSYDVKMKEKGDIPEGYSVSREKKERFSLILESASTNQTSMYLCASSSLDRKSYNEQFFGPGTRLTVL.

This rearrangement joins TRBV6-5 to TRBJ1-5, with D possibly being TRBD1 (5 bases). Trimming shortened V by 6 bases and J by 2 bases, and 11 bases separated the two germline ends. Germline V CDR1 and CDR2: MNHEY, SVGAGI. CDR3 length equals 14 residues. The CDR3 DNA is TGTGCCAGCAGCCAGGGCAGTGGCAATCAGCCCCAGCATTTT. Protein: CASSQGSGNQPQHF.

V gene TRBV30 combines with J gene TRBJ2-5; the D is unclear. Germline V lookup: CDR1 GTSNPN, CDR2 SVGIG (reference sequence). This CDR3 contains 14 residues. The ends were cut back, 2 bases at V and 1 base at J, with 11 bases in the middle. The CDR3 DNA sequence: TGTGCCTGGAGTCCCCCATCCGGCCAAGAGACCCAGTACTTC. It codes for CAWSPPSGQETQYF.

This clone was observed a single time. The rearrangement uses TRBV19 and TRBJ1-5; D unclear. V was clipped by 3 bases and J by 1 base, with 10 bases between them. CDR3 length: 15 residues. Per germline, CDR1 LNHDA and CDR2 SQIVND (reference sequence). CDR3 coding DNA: TGTGCCAGTAGTATCGAAGGGAGGAGCAATCAGCCCCAGCATTTT. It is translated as CASSIEGRSNQPQHF.

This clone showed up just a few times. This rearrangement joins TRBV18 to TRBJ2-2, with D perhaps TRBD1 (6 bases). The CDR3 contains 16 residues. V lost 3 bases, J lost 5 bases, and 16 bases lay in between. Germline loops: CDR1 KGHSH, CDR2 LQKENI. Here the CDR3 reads CASSPTGLPSTGELFF. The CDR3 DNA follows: TGTGCCAGCTCACCGACAGGTCTTCCGAGTACCGGGGAGCTGTTTTTT.

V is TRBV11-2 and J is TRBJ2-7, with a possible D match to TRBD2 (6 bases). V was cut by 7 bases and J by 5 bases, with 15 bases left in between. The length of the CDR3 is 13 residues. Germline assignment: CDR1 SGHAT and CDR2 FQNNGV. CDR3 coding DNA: TGTGCCAGCATCGAATCGAGGGAGGACGAGCAGTACTTC. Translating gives CASIESREDEQYF. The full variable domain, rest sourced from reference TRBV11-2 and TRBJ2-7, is EAGVAQSPRYKIIEKRQSVAFWCNPISGHATLYWYQQILGQGPKLLIQFQNNGVVDDSQLPKDRFSAERLKGVDSTLKIQPAKLEDSAVYLCASIESREDEQYFGPGTRLTVT.

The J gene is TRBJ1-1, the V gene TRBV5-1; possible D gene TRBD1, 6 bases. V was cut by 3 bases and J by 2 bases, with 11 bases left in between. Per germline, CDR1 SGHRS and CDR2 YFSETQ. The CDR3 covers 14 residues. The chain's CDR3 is CASSYQGQNTEAFF. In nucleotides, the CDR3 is TGCGCCAGCAGCTATCAGGGGCAAAACACTGAAGCTTTCTTT.

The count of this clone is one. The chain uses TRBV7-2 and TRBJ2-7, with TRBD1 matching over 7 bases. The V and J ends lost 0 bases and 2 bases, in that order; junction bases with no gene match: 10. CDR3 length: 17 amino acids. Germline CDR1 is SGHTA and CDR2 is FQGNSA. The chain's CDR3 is CASSLAAQGGPTYEQYF. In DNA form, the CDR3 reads TGTGCCAGCAGCTTAGCGGCCCAAGGGGGCCCCACCTACGAGCAGTACTTC.

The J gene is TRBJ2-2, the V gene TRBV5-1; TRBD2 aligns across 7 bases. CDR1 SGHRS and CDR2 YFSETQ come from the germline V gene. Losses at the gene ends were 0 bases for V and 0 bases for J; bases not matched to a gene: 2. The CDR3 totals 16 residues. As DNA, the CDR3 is TGCGCCAGCAGCTTGGAACTAGCGACGAACACCGGGGAGCTGTTTTTT. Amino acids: CASSLELATNTGELFF.

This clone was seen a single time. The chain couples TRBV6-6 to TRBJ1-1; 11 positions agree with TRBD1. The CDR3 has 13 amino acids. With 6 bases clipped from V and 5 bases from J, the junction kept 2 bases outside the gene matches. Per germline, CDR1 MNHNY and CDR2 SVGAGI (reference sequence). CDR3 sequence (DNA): TGTGCCAGCAGCCGGGACAGGGGGACTGAAGCTTTCTTT. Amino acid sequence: CASSRDRGTEAFF.

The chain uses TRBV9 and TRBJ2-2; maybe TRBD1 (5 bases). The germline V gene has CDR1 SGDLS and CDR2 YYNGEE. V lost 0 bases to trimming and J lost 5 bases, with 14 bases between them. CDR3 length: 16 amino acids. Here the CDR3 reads CASSVGEETATGELFF. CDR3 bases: TGTGCCAGCAGCGTAGGAGAGGAGACAGCGACCGGGGAGCTGTTTTTT.

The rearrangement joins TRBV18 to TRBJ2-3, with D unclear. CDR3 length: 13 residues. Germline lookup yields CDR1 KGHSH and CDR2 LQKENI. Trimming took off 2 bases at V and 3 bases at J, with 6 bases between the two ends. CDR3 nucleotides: TGTGCCAGCTCACCAGGTTCTACAGATACGCAGTATTTT. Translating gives CASSPGSTDTQYF.

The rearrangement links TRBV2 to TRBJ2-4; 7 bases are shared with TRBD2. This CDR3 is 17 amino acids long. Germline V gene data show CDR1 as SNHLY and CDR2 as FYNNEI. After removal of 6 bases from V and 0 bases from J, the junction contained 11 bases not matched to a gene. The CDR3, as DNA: TGTGCCAGCAGGAGCGGGGCTTTAGGATTAGCCAAAAACATTCAGTACTTC. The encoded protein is CASRSGALGLAKNIQYF.

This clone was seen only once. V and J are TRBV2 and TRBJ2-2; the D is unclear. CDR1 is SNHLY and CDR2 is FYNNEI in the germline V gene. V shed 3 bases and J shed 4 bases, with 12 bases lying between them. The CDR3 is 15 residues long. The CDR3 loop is CASSDDPPGTGELFF. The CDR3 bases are TGTGCCAGCAGTGACGATCCCCCGGGCACCGGGGAGCTGTTTTTT.

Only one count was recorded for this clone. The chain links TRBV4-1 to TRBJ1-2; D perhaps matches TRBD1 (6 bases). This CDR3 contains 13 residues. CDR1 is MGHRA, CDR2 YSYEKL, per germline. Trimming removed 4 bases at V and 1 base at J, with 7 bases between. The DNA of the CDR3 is TGCGCCAGCAGCCCGGACAGTAACTATGGCTACACCTTC. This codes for CASSPDSNYGYTF.

CDR3 amino acids: CASSSLLNTEAFF. DNA of the CDR3: TGTGCCAGCAGTTCCCTCTTGAACACTGAAGCTTTCTTT. The chain has TRBV6-1 and TRBJ1-1; D remains unclear. V lost 5 bases and J lost 0, with 7 bases in between. The CDR3 spans 13 residues. Germline CDR1 and CDR2: MNHNS and SASEGT.

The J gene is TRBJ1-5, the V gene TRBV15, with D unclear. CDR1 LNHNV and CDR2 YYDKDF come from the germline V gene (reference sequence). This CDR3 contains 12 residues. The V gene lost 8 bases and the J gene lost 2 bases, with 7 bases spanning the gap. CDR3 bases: TGTGCCACCCGTGGGGGCAATCAGCCCCAGCATTTT. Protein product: CATRGGNQPQHF.

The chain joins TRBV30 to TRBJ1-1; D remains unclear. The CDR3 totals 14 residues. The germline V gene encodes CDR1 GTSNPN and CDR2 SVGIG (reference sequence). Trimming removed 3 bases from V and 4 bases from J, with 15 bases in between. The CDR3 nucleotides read TGTGCCTGGAGAGTGCGTGGTTTGGGCACTGAAGCTTTCTTT. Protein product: CAWRVRGLGTEAFF.